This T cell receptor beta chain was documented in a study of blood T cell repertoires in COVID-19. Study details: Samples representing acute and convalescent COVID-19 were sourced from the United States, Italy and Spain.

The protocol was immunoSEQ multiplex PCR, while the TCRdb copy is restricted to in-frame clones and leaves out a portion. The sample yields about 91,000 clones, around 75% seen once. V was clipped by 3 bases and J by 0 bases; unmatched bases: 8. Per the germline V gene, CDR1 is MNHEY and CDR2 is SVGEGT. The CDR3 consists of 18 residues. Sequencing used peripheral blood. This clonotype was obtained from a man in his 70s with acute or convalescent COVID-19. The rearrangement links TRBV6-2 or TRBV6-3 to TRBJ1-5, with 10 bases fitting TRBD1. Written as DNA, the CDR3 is TGTGCCAGCAGTTATGATCTGGGACAGGGGTATAGCAATCAGCCCCAGCATTTT. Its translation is CASSYDLGQGYSNQPQHF.